This section outlines one TCR beta chain sequence together with its context. Authors' data handling: Amplification of reference gene primers provided the estimated nucleated cell counts. The protocol was immunoSEQ multiplex PCR, while the TCRdb copy is restricted to in-frame clones and leaves out a portion. D and trimming come from the DNA, and the V and J calls and clone size come from that table. The table has about 190,000 clones, over 75% seen once. CDR1 is MNHEY, CDR2 SVGAGI, per germline. The CDR3 extends over 15 amino acids. After removal of 2 bases from V and 4 bases from J, the junction contained 7 bases not matched to a gene. The data derive from a study of blood T cell repertoires in COVID-19. The wider study: Acute-phase and convalescent COVID-19 samples originated in the United States, Italy and Spain. T cells, B-cell-depleted T cells, or PBMCs provided the cDNA or gDNA that served as material.

V gene TRBV6-5 combines with J gene TRBJ1-1, with 7 bases aligning to TRBD1. Sequencing was performed on peripheral blood. The clonotype originates from a woman of 80 years or more with active or convalescent COVID-19. The CDR3 sequence: CASSYRGRFGTEAFF. The CDR3 nucleotides are TGTGCCAGCAGTTACAGGGGGCGGTTTGGCACTGAAGCTTTCTTT.